This T cell receptor (beta chain) emerged from a study of control samples from healthy donors and cancer patients. Data came from immunoSEQ multiplex PCR; TCRdb stores just in-frame clones and leaves some out. The profile shows 88,000 or so clones, about 93% of them singletons. The clonotype originates from a woman aged 18-29 years in good health. Sequencing input: blood.

CDR3 DNA sequence: TGTGCCAGCAGCCCTCGGACGTATGGACTGTTTTTT. Encoded protein: CASSPRTYGLFF. The chain has TRBV5-8 and TRBJ1-4; D not resolved. V was cut by 4 bases and J by 13 bases, with 14 bases left in between. The CDR3 runs to 12 residues. Germline CDR1 is SGHTS and CDR2 is YDEGEE.